This T cell receptor beta chain was recovered during a study of blood T cell repertoires in COVID-19. About the research overall: COVID-19 samples collected from the United States, Italy and Spain covered acute and convalescent phases. PBMCs, B-cell-depleted T cells, or T cells were the source of the cDNA or gDNA that made up the material.

Germline V CDR1 and CDR2: LGHNA, YNFKEQ. The CDR3 totals 13 residues. V was trimmed by 4 bases and J by 1 base, leaving 7 bases between them. Original processing methods: Amplified reference gene primers provided the basis for estimating nucleated cell counts. The protocol was immunoSEQ multiplex PCR, while the TCRdb copy is restricted to in-frame clones and leaves out a portion. V and J calls plus clone size are reproduced from that table; the DNA served to infer D and trimming. This sample has 200,000 to 250,000 clones, with about four fifths found just once. Enrollees, roughly 18 to 90 years old, lived in 24 US areas.

The origin of this receptor is a man aged 60 to 75 who had recovered from COVID-19. The source material was PBMCs or T cells enriched from blood (not recorded which). V gene TRBV4-2 combines with J gene TRBJ2-5; TRBD1 is a possible D gene (5 bases). The CDR3 reads CASSPTAQETQYF. The CDR3 DNA is TGTGCCAGCAGCCCGACAGCCCAAGAGACCCAGTACTTC.